This T cell receptor beta chain comes out of a study of T cell repertoires in ileal Crohn's disease. Produced via immunoSEQ multiplex PCR; TCRdb's table is partial and in-frame only. This sample carries about 59,000 clones, 85% to 90% of them seen once, and the ten largest clones take around 2%. The time point here: neoterminal ileum biopsy at postoperative endoscopy, about 6 months after surgery. Sequenced input: ileal tissue. This clonotype originated in an adult with Crohn's disease.

The CDR3 sequence: CASRKGTGDNSPLHF. The CDR3 region has the DNA TGTGCCAGCAGGAAGGGGACAGGCGATAATTCACCCCTCCACTTT. V is TRBV6-5 and J is TRBJ1-6, with 8 bases lining up with TRBD1. Germline V gene data show CDR1 as MNHEY and CDR2 as SVGAGI. The CDR3 consists of 15 residues. V was pared by 6 bases and J by 5 bases, with 6 bases of the junction left unmatched.